The 21 T cell receptor beta chains reported below all come from one sample, sequenced in a study of memory CD4+ T cells and cytomegalovirus serostatus. Single viable CD3+CD4+CD8-CD45RO+ cells were sorted as the memory CD4+ T cells. The table came from immunoSEQ multiplex PCR; TCRdb's copy has only in-frame clones and leaves some out. The table has about 82,000 clones, approximately 80% seen once; the top ten hold around 0.78%. Material for sequencing was memory CD4+ T cells from blood. Source of these receptors: an adult in good health and CMV-seronegative.

This clone occurred once. The chain combines TRBV7-2 with TRBJ1-3; unclear D gene. This CDR3 is 12 amino acids long. Germline lookup yields CDR1 SGHTA and CDR2 FQGNSA. Trimming shortened V by 3 bases and J by 7 bases, and 7 bases separated the two germline ends. CDR3: CASSFSSNTIYF. The CDR3, as DNA: TGTGCCAGCAGCTTTTCTTCGAACACCATATATTTT. Combining the CDR3 with reference TRBV7-2 and TRBJ1-3 gives the whole variable domain GAGVSQSPSNKVTEKGKDVELRCDPISGHTALYWYRQSLGQGLEFLIYFQGNSAPDKSGLPSDRFSAERTGGSVSTLTIQRTQQEDSAVYLCASSFSSNTIYFGEGSWLTVV.

V is TRBV2 and J is TRBJ2-5; a possible D gene is TRBD1 (6 bases). In germline, CDR1 is SNHLY, CDR2 FYNNEI. Trimming pared 4 bases from V and 4 bases from J, leaving 7 bases between. This CDR3 is built from 12 residues. The CDR3 is CASSVRGETQYF. As DNA, the CDR3 is TGTGCCAGCAGTGTCAGGGGAGAGACCCAGTACTTC. Combining the CDR3 with reference TRBV2 and TRBJ2-5 gives the whole variable domain EPEVTQTPSHQVTQMGQEVILRCVPISNHLYFYWYRQILGQKVEFLVSFYNNEISEKSEIFDDQFSVERPDGSNFTLKIRSTKLEDSAMYFCASSVRGETQYFGPGTRLLVL.

This clone was recorded a few times. The genes are TRBV6-5 and TRBJ1-1, with unresolved D. The V gene's germline CDR1 is MNHEY and CDR2 SVGAGI. V gave up 5 bases and J gave up 0 bases, with 10 bases separating them. This CDR3 is built from 14 residues. The CDR3 coding sequence is TGTGCCAGCAGTGCGGCAAATATGAACACTGAAGCTTTCTTT. Its protein product is CASSAANMNTEAFF.

This clone was observed a few times. The chain couples TRBV5-4 to TRBJ1-1, with D possibly being TRBD1 (6 bases). The CDR3 covers 13 residues. Germline CDR1 is SGHNT and CDR2 is YYREEE (reference sequence). The V end lost 5 bases, the J end lost 4 bases, and 12 bases lay between the germline ends. The CDR3 here is CASREGQTTEAFF. The CDR3, as DNA: TGTGCCAGCAGAGAAGGACAGACCACTGAAGCTTTCTTT.

V is TRBV7-6 and J is TRBJ2-3; D is possibly TRBD1 (6 bases). The germline V gene encodes CDR1 SGHVS and CDR2 FNYEAQ. The CDR3 consists of 13 residues. V lost 3 bases and J lost 8, with 12 bases in between. This CDR3 is CASSLGSRGTQYF. The CDR3 DNA reads as TGTGCCAGCAGCTTGGGGAGCAGGGGTACGCAGTATTTT. Full variable domain (missing parts from reference TRBV7-6 and TRBJ2-3): GAGVSQSPRYKVTKRGQDVALRCDPISGHVSLYWYRQALGQGPEFLTYFNYEAQQDKSGLPNDRFSAERPEGSISTLTIQRTEQRDSAMYRCASSLGSRGTQYFGPGTRLTVL.

This clone was counted only a few times. The rearrangement uses TRBV11-2 and TRBJ2-7; 9 bases map to TRBD1. This CDR3 has 15 residues. Germline assignment: CDR1 SGHAT and CDR2 FQNNGV. The V and J ends lost 5 bases and 3 bases, in that order; junction bases with no gene match: 8. The CDR3: CASSRGQGEYYEQYF. CDR3 DNA: TGTGCCAGCAGCAGGGGACAGGGAGAGTACTACGAGCAGTACTTC.

The chain has TRBV19 and TRBJ2-2, with D tentatively TRBD1 (5 bases). Germline V gene data show CDR1 as LNHDA and CDR2 as SQIVND (reference sequence). V shed 3 bases and J shed 3 bases, with 14 bases lying between them. This CDR3 spans 16 amino acids. The CDR3 DNA reads TGTGCCAGTAGTATTCAGGCAGGGTCACACACCGGGGAGCTGTTTTTT. As protein: CASSIQAGSHTGELFF.

The chain links TRBV2 to TRBJ1-6, with D possibly being TRBD1 (5 bases). The CDR3 contains 15 residues. V was shortened by 5 bases and J by 7 bases, with 15 bases between the two germline ends. Germline V gene data show CDR1 as SNHLY and CDR2 as FYNNEI. CDR3 protein: CASSLDQGGNSPLHF. The CDR3, as DNA: TGTGCCAGCAGTCTAGACCAGGGTGGGAATTCACCCCTCCACTTT.

This clone counts as medium-sized. The CDR3 DNA sequence: TGTGCCAGCAGCTTGGGGGGAGCTGGCTACACCTTC. Amino acids: CASSLGGAGYTF. The chain is built from TRBV11-3 and TRBJ1-2, with a weak D call TRBD1 (5 bases). V was cut by 3 bases and J by 7 bases, with 9 bases left in between. The CDR3 has 12 amino acids. CDR1 SGHNT and CDR2 YENEEA come from the germline V gene.

The J gene is TRBJ2-7, the V gene TRBV10-3, with 9 bases aligning to TRBD1. The germline V gene has CDR1 ENHRY and CDR2 SYGVKD. The CDR3 runs 14 residues. J lost 7 bases, V lost 8 bases, and 12 bases had no gene match. As DNA, the CDR3 is TGTGCCATCGGAGGGGGACAGGGAGATGGAGAGCAGTACTTC. Amino acids: CAIGGGQGDGEQYF.

This sequence joins TRBV4-2 and TRBJ1-5; a weak D match, TRBD1 (6 bases). Trimming took off 4 bases at V and 4 bases at J, with 17 bases between the two ends. This CDR3 spans 16 amino acids. The germline gives CDR1 LGHNA, CDR2 YNFKEQ. The CDR3 reads CASSPTQGESNQPQHF. DNA for the CDR3: TGTGCCAGCAGCCCAACACAGGGTGAAAGTAATCAGCCCCAGCATTTT.

The V and J genes are TRBV7-2 and TRBJ1-2; D remains ambiguous. The germline gives CDR1 SGHTA, CDR2 FQGNSA. The germline V and J ends were trimmed by 1 base and 7 bases, with 13 bases remaining between them. This CDR3 has 14 residues. The CDR3 loop reads CASSLEVGVGGYTF. The DNA for the CDR3 is TGTGCCAGCAGCTTAGAAGTAGGAGTGGGTGGCTACACCTTC. Full variable domain (missing parts from reference TRBV7-2 and TRBJ1-2): GAGVSQSPSNKVTEKGKDVELRCDPISGHTALYWYRQSLGQGLEFLIYFQGNSAPDKSGLPSDRFSAERTGGSVSTLTIQRTQQEDSAVYLCASSLEVGVGGYTFGSGTRLTVV.

V is TRBV7-8 and J is TRBJ2-5; maybe TRBD2 (6 bases). This CDR3 has 12 amino acids. Trimming shortened V by 3 bases and J by 5 bases, and 7 bases separated the two germline ends. Germline CDR1 reads SGHVS; CDR2 reads FQNEAQ. CDR3 nucleotide sequence: TGTGCCAGCAGCTTGGCGGGGGAGACCCAGTACTTC. Amino acid sequence: CASSLAGETQYF.

V gene TRBV14 combines with J gene TRBJ1-2; 9 positions match TRBD1. V dropped 4 bases and J dropped 6; count of bases not matched to a gene: 6. This CDR3 spans 14 amino acids. Looked up from germline, CDR1 is SGHDN and CDR2 is FVKESK. CDR3 sequence (DNA): TGTGCCAGCAGCCCACAGGGGGCGAACGATGGCTACACCTTC. Translation: CASSPQGANDGYTF.

The rearrangement links TRBV5-6 to TRBJ2-7, with D tentatively TRBD2 (8 bases). Trimming left V 4 bases short and J 3 bases short, with 17 bases between. CDR3 length: 15 amino acids. In germline, CDR1 is SGHDT, CDR2 YYEEEE. CDR3 loop: CASSQIAGQSYEQYF. CDR3 DNA sequence: TGTGCCAGCAGCCAAATAGCGGGACAGAGCTACGAGCAGTACTTC.

V gene TRBV21-1 combines with J gene TRBJ2-1; the table's D call, TRBD2, was not checked against the DNA. TRBV21-1 represents a pseudogene. This CDR3 has 19 amino acids. The CDR3 spells CASSNLGRGRAGAYNEQFF. For the CDR3, the DNA is TGTGCCAGCAGCAACTTGGGTAGGGGAAGAGCGGGAGCCTACAATGAGCAGTTCTTC.

CDR3 sequence reads: CASSIGGSAGETQYF. For the CDR3, the DNA is TGTGCCAGTAGTATCGGGGGGTCGGCGGGGGAGACCCAGTACTTC. This chain connects TRBV19 to TRBJ2-5; 7 nucleotides agree with TRBD2. The CDR3 consists of 15 residues. The germline gives CDR1 LNHDA, CDR2 SQIVND (reference sequence). V trimming: 3 bases; J trimming: 5 bases; junction bases outside the gene matches: 9.

The V gene is TRBV29-1, the J gene TRBJ2-5, with 11 bases lining up with TRBD2. The CDR3 runs 14 residues. V was clipped by 6 bases and J by 3 bases; unmatched bases: 6. The germline V gene has CDR1 SQVTM and CDR2 ANQGSEA. CDR3 in DNA: TGCAGCGTAACGATAGCGGGGGGGGAAGAGACCCAGTACTTC. Its translation is CSVTIAGGEETQYF. Complete variable domain (other parts from reference TRBV29-1 and TRBJ2-5): SAVISQKPSRDICQRGTSLTIQCQVDSQVTMMFWYRQQPGQSLTLIATANQGSEATYESGFVIDKFPISRPNLTFSTLTVSNMSPEDSSIYLCSVTIAGGEETQYFGPGTRLLVL.

The V and J genes are TRBV10-3 and TRBJ2-6; D possibly corresponds to TRBD1 (6 bases). V lost 0 bases, J lost 1 base, and 13 bases lay in between. Germline CDR1 is ENHRY and CDR2 is SYGVKD. This CDR3 has 18 amino acids. CDR3 DNA sequence: TGTGCCATCAGTGAGTCTGGCAGGGGTTCGTCTGGGGCCAACGTCCTGACTTTC. The encoded protein is CAISESGRGSSGANVLTF.

The chain couples TRBV5-4 to TRBJ2-1; 14 positions match TRBD2. Unmatched junction bases numbered 8, after V lost 4 bases and J lost 11 bases. This CDR3 spans 15 amino acids. CDR1 is SGHNT and CDR2 is YYREEE in the germline V gene (reference sequence). As DNA, the CDR3 is TGTGCCAGCAGCCGGGTGGGGACTAGCGGGGGACAGCAGTTCTTC. It is translated as CASSRVGTSGGQQFF.

With regard to this clone: The junction departs from the called germline gene at one end, perhaps through a read error. This chain uses TRBV7-9 with TRBJ1-5; weak D call: TRBD1 (5 bases). The CDR3 has 15 amino acids. From germline, CDR1 is SEHNR and CDR2 FQNEAQ (reference sequence). CDR3 nucleotides: TGTGCCAGCAGTTTAGGGGAGTATAGCAATCAGCCCCAGCATTTT. This gives the protein CASSLGEYSNQPQHF.